The rows below give T cell receptor beta chains drawn from one sample of a study of cytomegalovirus exposure and HLA in healthy donors. The protocol was immunoSEQ multiplex PCR, while the TCRdb copy is restricted to in-frame clones and leaves out a portion. This table has about 190,000 clones, roughly 80% appearing once. Sequencing was carried out using PBMCs. These receptors all stem from a woman between 18 and 30 years old in good health and CMV-seronegative. The CDR3 runs from the conserved cysteine through the conserved F or W. The order of the fields is clone size, V gene, D gene, J gene, CDR3 DNA, CDR3 protein. The D gene is left open where the match is weak. Some rows mark clone size as missing; the rest say once, few, many or name a class of expanded clone.

.,TRBV12-5,.,TRBJ1-1,TGTGCTAGTGGTTTGGTCGAGGGTGAAGCTTTCTTT,CASGLVEGEAFF
.,TRBV5-8,TRBD1,TRBJ1-2,TGTGCCAGCAGCTTGCCGACAGGGATGGGGGGCTACACCTTC,CASSLPTGMGGYTF
.,TRBV5-1,.,TRBJ1-1,TGCGCCAGCAGCTTGTCTAACCCAGGGGAAATGAACACTGAAGCTTTCTTT,CASSLSNPGEMNTEAFF
.,TRBV30,TRBD1,TRBJ1-1,TGTGCCTGGAGGGGACCGACAGGGTACACTGAAGCTTTCTTT,CAWRGPTGYTEAFF
.,TRBV27,TRBD2,TRBJ2-7,TGTGCCAGCAGTTTCCTAGGCAGGACTAGCGGGAGGGCCGGGTACGAGCAGTACTTC,CASSFLGRTSGRAGYEQYF
few,TRBV4-1,.,TRBJ2-1,TGCGCCAGCAGCCGAGAAGGTTTTGGAGTCAATGAGCAGTTCTTC,CASSREGFGVNEQFF
.,TRBV14,TRBD1,TRBJ1-1,TGTGCCAGCAGCCCGTACAGGGGGAAGTACACTGAAGCTTTCTTT,CASSPYRGKYTEAFF
few,TRBV27,.,TRBJ2-7,TGTGCCAGCAGTTCACAGACCTACGAGCAGTACTTC,CASSSQTYEQYF
.,TRBV7-9,TRBD2,TRBJ2-5,TGTGCCAGCAGCTCCCGCCTACAGAAAGCTAGCGGGTTCCAAGAGACCCAGTACTTC,CASSSRLQKASGFQETQYF
.,TRBV4-1,TRBD2,TRBJ2-5,TGCGCCAGCAGCCTAGGGACTAGCGGGAATCAAGAGACCCAGTACTTC,CASSLGTSGNQETQYF
.,TRBV14,.,TRBJ2-1,TGTGCCAGCAGCCTTGGACAAGTTAGGGCCAATGAGCAGTTCTTC,CASSLGQVRANEQFF
.,TRBV27,TRBD1,TRBJ1-6,TGTGCCAGCAGTTGGGACAGGGATTCACCCCTCCACTTT,CASSWDRDSPLHF
.,TRBV7-3,.,TRBJ2-3,TGTGCCAGCAGCTTAAGACAGAGCACAGATACGCAGTATTTT,CASSLRQSTDTQYF
.,TRBV7-8,TRBD2,TRBJ2-3,TGTGCCAGCAGCTTACGGATAGCGGGAGGGCCCACAGATACGCAGTATTTT,CASSLRIAGGPTDTQYF
few,TRBV2,.,TRBJ1-4,TGTGCCAGCAGTGTAATGGGCGTCAGGATTAATGAAAAACTGTTTTTT,CASSVMGVRINEKLFF
.,TRBV28,TRBD1,TRBJ1-1,TGTGCCAGCAGTTTTACAGGGGGCGCGGCCGTTGCTTTCTTT,CASSFTGGAAVAFF
.,TRBV18,TRBD1,TRBJ1-1,TGTGCCAGCTCACCTGACAGGGGGTTAGGGAACACTGAAGCTTTCTTT,CASSPDRGLGNTEAFF
.,TRBV10-1,.,TRBJ2-2,TGCGCCAGCAGTGAGGAGTTCGCCCGGGAGCTGTTTTTT,CASSEEFARELFF
.,TRBV10-1,TRBD1,TRBJ2-6,TGCGCCAGCAGTGAGACAGGGGCTCTCTCTGGGGCCAACGTCCTGACTTTC,CASSETGALSGANVLTF
.,TRBV7-9,.,TRBJ2-1,TGTGCCAGCAGCTCCGAAGGAGACGGCAATGAGCAGTTCTTC,CASSSEGDGNEQFF
few,TRBV28,.,TRBJ1-2,TGTGCCAGCCAAAATCAGGGTCCTCCCTATGGCTACACCTTC,CASQNQGPPYGYTF
once,TRBV27,TRBD1,TRBJ2-7,TGTGCCAGCAGCCCAACAGGGGGCCCAACCTACGAGCAGTACTTC,CASSPTGGPTYEQYF
.,TRBV19,.,TRBJ1-1,TGTGCCAGTAGTATATTAGGGGATAAGAACACTGAAGCTTTCTTT,CASSILGDKNTEAFF
.,TRBV7-8,TRBD2,TRBJ2-4,TGTGCCAGCAGCTTTTATAGCGGGAGTTCCGGCTCGTACATTCAGTACTTC,CASSFYSGSSGSYIQYF
.,TRBV6-1,.,TRBJ2-3,TGTGCCAGCAGTGAAATAACAGATACGCAGTATTTT,CASSEITDTQYF
.,TRBV10-1,TRBD1,TRBJ1-1,TGCGCCACCAGAAGGACAGGGGGGGACACTGAAGCTTTCTTT,CATRRTGGDTEAFF
once,TRBV7-9,TRBD1,TRBJ1-6,TGTGCCAGCAGCTTAGCGCTAACGGACAGGGGTGATTCACCCCTCCACTTT,CASSLALTDRGDSPLHF
.,TRBV28,.,TRBJ1-2,TGTGCCAGCACCTCTAACTATGGCTACACCTTC,CASTSNYGYTF
.,TRBV27,TRBD1,TRBJ1-5,TGTGCCAGCAGCTACACAGGGGGACGTAACAATCAGCCCCAGCATTTT,CASSYTGGRNNQPQHF
.,TRBV4-1,TRBD1,TRBJ2-7,TGCGCCAGCAGCCAAGTGCTGGGGACAGTACACAACGAGCAGTACTTC,CASSQVLGTVHNEQYF
few,TRBV2,TRBD1,TRBJ1-2,TGTGCCAGCGCAGGGGGCAGTATCGTGTATGGCTACACCTTC,CASAGGSIVYGYTF
few,TRBV7-8,.,TRBJ2-1,TGTGCCAGCAGCTTAGTGTCGGGACTCAAGTTCTTC,CASSLVSGLKFF
.,TRBV9,TRBD1,TRBJ2-7,TGTGCCAGCAGCAAGGACAGGCCCTACGAGCAGTACTTC,CASSKDRPYEQYF
.,TRBV11-1,.,TRBJ1-3,TGTGCCAGCAGCTTAGGTCTCCGGGAAAACTCTGGAAACACCATATATTTT,CASSLGLRENSGNTIYF
.,TRBV6-1,.,TRBJ2-3,TGTATCTCAGGGGACCCGAACACAGATACGCAGTATTTT,CISGDPNTDTQYF
.,TRBV27,TRBD1,TRBJ1-6,TGTGCCAGCAGTGTCAACAGGGGGGGGTATATTTCACCCCTCCACTTT,CASSVNRGGYISPLHF
.,TRBV6-6,TRBD1,TRBJ2-1,TGTGCCAGCCGAGACTGGACAGGGGGTAGCGTTCTTCCGTCGTTCTTC,CASRDWTGGSVLPSFF
.,TRBV12-5,.,TRBJ1-5,TGTGCTAGTGGTCCTACCCCCGGGGGATATAATCAGCCCCAGCATTTT,CASGPTPGGYNQPQHF
.,TRBV29-1,.,TRBJ1-2,TGCAGCGTTAGCTCGGGCCCGGAGGGCTATGGCTACACCTTC,CSVSSGPEGYGYTF
.,TRBV6-6,.,TRBJ2-1,TGTGCCACCTATTATAATGAGCAGTTCTTC,CATYYNEQFF
.,TRBV23-1,.,TRBJ2-7,TGCGCCAGCAGTGACCCGGGGAAGGAGAGCTCCTACGAGCAGTACTTC,CASSDPGKESSYEQYF
.,TRBV25-1,TRBD1,TRBJ1-4,TGTGCCAGCAGTGTTGGCCAGGGGGTGGGAGAAAAACTGTTTTTT,CASSVGQGVGEKLFF
.,TRBV9,TRBD1,TRBJ2-7,TGTGCCAGCAGCGTAGAAGACAGGGCTTCCTACGAGCAGTACTTC,CASSVEDRASYEQYF
.,TRBV5-4,TRBD2,TRBJ2-1,TGTGCCAGCAGCTTGCGGATAGCGGGAGGAGATGGTGAGCAGTTCTTC,CASSLRIAGGDGEQFF
.,TRBV7-2,TRBD1,TRBJ1-6,TGTGCCAGCAGCTTAGTATCTGCAGGGGGCGGGTCACCCCTCCACTTT,CASSLVSAGGGSPLHF
.,TRBV6-5,TRBD1,TRBJ2-3,TGTGCCAGCAGTAAGGGACAGGGTTCAGATACGCAGTATTTT,CASSKGQGSDTQYF
.,TRBV27,.,TRBJ1-5,TGTGCCAGCAGGCGGGGGGGGATTAGCAATCAGCCCCAGCATTTT,CASRRGGISNQPQHF
.,TRBV19,TRBD2,TRBJ2-7,TGTGCCAGTAGTATCTACGGGGTAGCGGGGGGCGAGCAGTACTTC,CASSIYGVAGGEQYF
few,TRBV19,.,TRBJ1-2,TGTGCCAGTAAAGCCAGGGATTATGGCTACACCTTC,CASKARDYGYTF
.,TRBV6-4,.,TRBJ2-1,TGTGCCAGCAGCGAGCGGTATGGGCTAAGTGGAAACTTCAATGAGCAGTTCTTC,CASSERYGLSGNFNEQFF